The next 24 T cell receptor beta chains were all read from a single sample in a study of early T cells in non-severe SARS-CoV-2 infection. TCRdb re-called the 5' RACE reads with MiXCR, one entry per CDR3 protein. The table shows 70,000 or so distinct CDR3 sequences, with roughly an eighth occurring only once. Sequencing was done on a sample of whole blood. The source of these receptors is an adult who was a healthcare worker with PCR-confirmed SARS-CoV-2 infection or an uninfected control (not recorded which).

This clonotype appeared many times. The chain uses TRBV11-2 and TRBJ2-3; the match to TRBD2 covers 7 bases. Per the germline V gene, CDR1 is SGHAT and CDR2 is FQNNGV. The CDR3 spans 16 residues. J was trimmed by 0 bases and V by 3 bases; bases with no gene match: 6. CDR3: CASSFFTGGSTDTQYF. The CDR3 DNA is TGTGCCAGCAGCTTCTTCACGGGGGGAAGCACAGATACGCAGTATTTT.

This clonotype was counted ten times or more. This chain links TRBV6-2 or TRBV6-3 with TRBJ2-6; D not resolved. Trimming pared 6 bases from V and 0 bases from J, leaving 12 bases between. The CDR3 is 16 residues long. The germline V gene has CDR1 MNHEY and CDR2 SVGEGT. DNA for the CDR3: TGTGCCAGCAGGACTCTCATGAGCTCTGGGGCCAACGTCCTGACTTTC. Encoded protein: CASRTLMSSGANVLTF.

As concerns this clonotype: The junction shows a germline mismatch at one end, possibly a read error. The CDR3 protein is CACRTAGYNEQFF. CDR3 sequence (DNA): TGTGCCTGCAGGACAGCCGGCTACAATGAGCAGTTCTTC. The chain carries TRBV12-3 or TRBV12-4 and TRBJ2-1; perhaps TRBD1 as D (6 bases). The CDR3 has 13 amino acids.

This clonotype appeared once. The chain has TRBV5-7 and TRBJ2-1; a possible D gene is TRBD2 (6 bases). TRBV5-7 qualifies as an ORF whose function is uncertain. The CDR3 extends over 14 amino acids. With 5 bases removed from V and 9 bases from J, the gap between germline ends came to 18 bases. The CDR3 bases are TGTGCCAGCAGACGGGACTTATCGTCTGGTGAGCAGTTCTTC. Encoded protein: CASRRDLSSGEQFF.

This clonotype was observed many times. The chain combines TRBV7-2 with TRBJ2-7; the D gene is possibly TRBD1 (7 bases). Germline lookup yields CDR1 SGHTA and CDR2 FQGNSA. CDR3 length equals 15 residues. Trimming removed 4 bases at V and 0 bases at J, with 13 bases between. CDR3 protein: CASSSQGGLSYEQYF. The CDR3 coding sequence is TGTGCCAGCAGCTCGCAGGGGGGTCTCTCCTACGAGCAGTACTTC.

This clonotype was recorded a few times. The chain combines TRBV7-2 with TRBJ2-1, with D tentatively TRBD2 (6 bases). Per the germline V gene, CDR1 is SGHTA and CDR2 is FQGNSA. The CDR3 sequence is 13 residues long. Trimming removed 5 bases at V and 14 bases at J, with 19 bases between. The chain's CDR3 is CASSPDFPAGKFF. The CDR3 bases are TGTGCCAGCAGCCCCGACTTTCCTGCGGGAAAGTTCTTC. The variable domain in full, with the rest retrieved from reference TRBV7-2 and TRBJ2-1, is GAGVSQSPSNKVTEKGKDVELRCDPISGHTALYWYRQSLGQGLEFLIYFQGNSAPDKSGLPSDRFSAERTGGSVSTLTIQRTQQEDSAVYLCASSPDFPAGKFFGPGTRLTVL.

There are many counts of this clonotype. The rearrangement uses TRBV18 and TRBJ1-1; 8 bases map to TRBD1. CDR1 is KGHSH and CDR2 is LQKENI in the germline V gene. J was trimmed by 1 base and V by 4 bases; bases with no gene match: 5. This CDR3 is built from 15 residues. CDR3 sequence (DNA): TGTGCCAGCTCACAGACAGGGGAAAGGAACACTGAAGCTTTCTTT. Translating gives CASSQTGERNTEAFF.

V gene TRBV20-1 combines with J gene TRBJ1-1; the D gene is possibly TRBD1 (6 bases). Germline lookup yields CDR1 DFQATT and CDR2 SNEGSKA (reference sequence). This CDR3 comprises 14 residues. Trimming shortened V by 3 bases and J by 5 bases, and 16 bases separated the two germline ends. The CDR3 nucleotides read TGCAGTGCTAGGGATCCAGGGGCTGGAACTGAAGCTTTCTTT. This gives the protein CSARDPGAGTEAFF.

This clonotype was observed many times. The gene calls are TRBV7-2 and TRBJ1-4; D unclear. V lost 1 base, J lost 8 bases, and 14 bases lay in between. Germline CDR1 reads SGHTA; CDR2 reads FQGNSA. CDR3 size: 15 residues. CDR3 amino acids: CASSLERASREKLFF. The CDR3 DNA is TGTGCCAGCAGCTTAGAACGGGCATCGAGGGAAAAACTGTTTTTT.

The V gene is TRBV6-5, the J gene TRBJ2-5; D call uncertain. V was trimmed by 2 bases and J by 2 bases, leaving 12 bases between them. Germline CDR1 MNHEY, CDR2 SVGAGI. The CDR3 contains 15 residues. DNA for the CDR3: TGTGCCAGCAGTTACGTCGGCCGGCCTCAAGAGACCCAGTACTTC. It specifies CASSYVGRPQETQYF.

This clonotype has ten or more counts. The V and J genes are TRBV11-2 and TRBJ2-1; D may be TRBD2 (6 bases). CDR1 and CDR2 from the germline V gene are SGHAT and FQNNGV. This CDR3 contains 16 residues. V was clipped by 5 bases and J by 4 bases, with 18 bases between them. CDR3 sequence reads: CASSPLLGGTYNEQFF. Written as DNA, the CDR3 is TGTGCCAGCAGCCCCCTCCTGGGAGGTACTTACAATGAGCAGTTCTTC.

CDR3 protein: CASRTGAGDTQYF. Written as DNA, the CDR3 is TGTGCCAGCAGAACAGGGGCTGGGGATACGCAGTATTTT. The chain recombines TRBV28 with TRBJ2-3; 7 nucleotides agree with TRBD1. J was trimmed by 6 bases and V by 6 bases; bases with no gene match: 6. Per the germline V gene, CDR1 is MDHEN and CDR2 is SYDVKM. This CDR3 has 13 amino acids. Combining the CDR3 with reference TRBV28 and TRBJ2-3 gives the whole variable domain DVKVTQSSRYLVKRTGEKVFLECVQDMDHENMFWYRQDPGLGLRLIYFSYDVKMKEKGDIPEGYSVSREKKERFSLILESASTNQTSMYLCASRTGAGDTQYFGPGTRLTVL.

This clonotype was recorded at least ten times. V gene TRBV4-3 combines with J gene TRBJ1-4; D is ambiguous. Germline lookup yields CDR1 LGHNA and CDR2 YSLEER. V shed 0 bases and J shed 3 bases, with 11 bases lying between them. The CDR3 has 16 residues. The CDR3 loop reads CASSQDLFAPNEKLFF. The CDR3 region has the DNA TGCGCCAGCAGCCAAGATCTTTTTGCTCCTAATGAAAAACTGTTTTTT.

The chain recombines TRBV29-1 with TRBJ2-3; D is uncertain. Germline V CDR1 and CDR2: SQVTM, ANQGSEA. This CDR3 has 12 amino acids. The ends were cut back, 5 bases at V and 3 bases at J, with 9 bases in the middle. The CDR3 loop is CSVRPATDTQYF. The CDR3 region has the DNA TGCAGCGTTCGGCCAGCTACAGATACGCAGTATTTT.

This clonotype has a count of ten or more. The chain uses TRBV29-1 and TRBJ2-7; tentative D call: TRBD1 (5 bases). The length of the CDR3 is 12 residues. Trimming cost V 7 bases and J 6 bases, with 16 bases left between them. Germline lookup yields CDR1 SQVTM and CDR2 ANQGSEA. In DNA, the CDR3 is TGCAGCGCGGCCCCCCAGCAGGGCGAGCAGTACTTC. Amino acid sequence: CSAAPQQGEQYF.

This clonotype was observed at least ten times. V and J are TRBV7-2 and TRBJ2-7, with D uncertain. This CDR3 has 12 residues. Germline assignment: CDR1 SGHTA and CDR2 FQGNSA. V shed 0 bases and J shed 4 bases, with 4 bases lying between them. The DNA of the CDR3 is TGTGCCAGCAGCTTAGCCCCATACGAGCAGTACTTC. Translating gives CASSLAPYEQYF.

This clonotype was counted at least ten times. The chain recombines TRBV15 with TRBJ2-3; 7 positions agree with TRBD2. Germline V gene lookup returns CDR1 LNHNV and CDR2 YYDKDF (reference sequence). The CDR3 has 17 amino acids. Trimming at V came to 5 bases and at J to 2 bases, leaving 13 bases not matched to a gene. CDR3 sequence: CATSLPNLAANTDTQYF. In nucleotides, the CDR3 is TGTGCCACCAGCCTTCCCAATCTAGCGGCTAACACAGATACGCAGTATTTT.

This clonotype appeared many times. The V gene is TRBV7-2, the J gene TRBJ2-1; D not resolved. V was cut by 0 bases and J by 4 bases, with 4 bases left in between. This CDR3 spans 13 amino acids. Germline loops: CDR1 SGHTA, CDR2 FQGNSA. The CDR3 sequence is CASSLAFYNEQFF. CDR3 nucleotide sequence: TGTGCCAGCAGCTTAGCTTTTTACAATGAGCAGTTCTTC.

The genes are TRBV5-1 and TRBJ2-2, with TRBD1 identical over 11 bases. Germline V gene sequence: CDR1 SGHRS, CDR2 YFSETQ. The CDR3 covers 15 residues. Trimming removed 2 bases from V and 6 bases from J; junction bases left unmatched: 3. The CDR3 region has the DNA TGCGCCAGCAGCTTAGGACAGGGGGCAGCCGGGGAGCTGTTTTTT. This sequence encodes CASSLGQGAAGELFF.

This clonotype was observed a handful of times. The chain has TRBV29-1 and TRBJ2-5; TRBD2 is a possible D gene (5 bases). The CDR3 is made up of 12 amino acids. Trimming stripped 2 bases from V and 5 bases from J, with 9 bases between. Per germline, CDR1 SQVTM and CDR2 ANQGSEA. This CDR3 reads CSVELASETQYF. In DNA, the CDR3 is TGCAGCGTTGAACTAGCTTCCGAGACCCAGTACTTC. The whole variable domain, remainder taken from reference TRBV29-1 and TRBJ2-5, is SAVISQKPSRDICQRGTSLTIQCQVDSQVTMMFWYRQQPGQSLTLIATANQGSEATYESGFVIDKFPISRPNLTFSTLTVSNMSPEDSSIYLCSVELASETQYFGPGTRLLVL.

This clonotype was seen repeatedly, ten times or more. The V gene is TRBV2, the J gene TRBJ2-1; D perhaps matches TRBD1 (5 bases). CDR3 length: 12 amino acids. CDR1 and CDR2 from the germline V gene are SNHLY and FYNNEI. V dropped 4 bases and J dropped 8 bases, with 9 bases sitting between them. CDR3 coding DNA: TGTGCCAGCAGTGCTTCAGGGCATGAGCAGTTCTTC. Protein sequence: CASSASGHEQFF.

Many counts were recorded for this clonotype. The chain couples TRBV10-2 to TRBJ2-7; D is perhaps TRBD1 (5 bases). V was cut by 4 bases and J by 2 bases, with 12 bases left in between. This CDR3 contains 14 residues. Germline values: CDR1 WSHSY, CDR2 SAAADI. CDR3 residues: CASSVSGNTYEQYF. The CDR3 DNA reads TGCGCCAGCAGTGTCTCAGGGAATACCTACGAGCAGTACTTC.

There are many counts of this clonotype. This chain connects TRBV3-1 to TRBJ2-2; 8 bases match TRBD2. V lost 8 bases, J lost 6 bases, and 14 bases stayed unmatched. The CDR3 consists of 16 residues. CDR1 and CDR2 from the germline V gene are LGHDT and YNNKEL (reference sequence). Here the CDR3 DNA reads TGTGCCAGCCGATCTCTCGGAGCGGGAGAAGCCGGGGAGCTGTTTTTT. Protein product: CASRSLGAGEAGELFF.

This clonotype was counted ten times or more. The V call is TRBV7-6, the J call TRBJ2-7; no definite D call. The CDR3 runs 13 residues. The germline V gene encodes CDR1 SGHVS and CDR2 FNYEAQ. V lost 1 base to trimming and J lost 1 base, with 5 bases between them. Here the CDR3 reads CASSLDGSYEQYF. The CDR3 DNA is TGTGCCAGCAGCTTAGATGGGTCCTACGAGCAGTACTTC.